This TCR beta chain was observed in a study of T cells in Graves' hyperthyroidism and ophthalmopathy. Trimming left V 7 bases short and J 7 bases short, with 10 bases between. The germline V gene encodes CDR1 SQVTM and CDR2 ANQGSEA. The CDR3 consists of 10 residues. Uncontrolled infection, other autoimmune disease, pregnancy or lactation disqualified patients from enrolment. Researchers amplified the TCR beta CDR3 regions from RNA transcripts. The HTBI set primed first-round TCR CDR3 RT-PCR. TCRdb re-analysed the multiplex PCR reads in MiXCR, keeping a single row per CDR3 protein. Here the sample spans 750,000 to 900,000 distinct CDR3 sequences, roughly 40% being singletons.

The source is a man between 18 and 35 years old with Graves' hyperthyroidism. The gene calls are TRBV29-1 and TRBJ1-1, with a tentative D call TRBD1 (5 bases). The sample comprised blood. CDR3 sequence: CSGRQGEAFF. CDR3 nucleotide sequence: TGCAGCGGGCGGCAGGGTGAAGCTTTCTTT.